This T cell receptor beta chain is drawn from a study of human T cells and chemical hapten exposure. The time point is: healthy volunteer bleed at 2 weeks. From whole blood left unfractionated, total RNA was extracted. This clonotype has a handful of counts. Individual cDNA molecules each carried unique molecular identifiers attached by the library. TCRdb re-analysed the RACE reads in MiXCR, keeping a single row per CDR3 protein. The sample lists around 130,000 distinct CDR3 sequences; roughly 9.5% were seen once. This receptor was obtained from a male donor in good health. Some clones in this sample may be carry-over from other donors' samples. The sample consisted of whole blood.

DNA of the CDR3: TGTGCCAGCTCACCGCCGACTAGCTCCTACGAGCAGTACTTC. Its translation is CASSPPTSSYEQYF. The rearrangement joins TRBV18 to TRBJ2-7, with D perhaps TRBD2 (6 bases). Germline CDR1 is KGHSH and CDR2 is LQKENI. The CDR3 sequence is 14 residues long. Between the trimmed V and J ends, which lost 3 bases and 0 bases, there was a span of 9 bases.